The present T cell receptor (beta chain) was sequenced within a study of blood T cell repertoires in COVID-19. The germline gives CDR1 MDHEN, CDR2 SYDVKM. The trim removed 1 base at V and 7 bases at J, leaving 6 bases unmatched. CDR3 size: 14 residues. Libraries were prepared by immunoSEQ multiplex PCR; TCRdb keeps only in-frame clonotypes and omits some of them. The repertoire holds roughly 310,000 clones, roughly 88% seen once, with under 3% in the top ten. The sequence was obtained from a woman between 25 and 40 years old with COVID-19, enrolled during active disease. V and J are TRBV28 and TRBJ1-2; TRBD1 matches 7 bases. The material sequenced was peripheral blood. CDR3 in DNA: TGTGCCAGCAGTTTATCAGACAGGGCAGGTGGCTACACCTTC. Encoded protein: CASSLSDRAGGYTF.